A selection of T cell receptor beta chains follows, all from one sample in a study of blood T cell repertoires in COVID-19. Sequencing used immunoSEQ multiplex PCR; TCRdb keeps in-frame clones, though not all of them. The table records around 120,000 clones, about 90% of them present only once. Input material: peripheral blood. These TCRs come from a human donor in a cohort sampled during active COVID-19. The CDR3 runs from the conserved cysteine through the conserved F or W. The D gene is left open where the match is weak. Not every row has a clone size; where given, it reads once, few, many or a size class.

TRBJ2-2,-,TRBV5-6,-,CASSLDRVGVGELFF
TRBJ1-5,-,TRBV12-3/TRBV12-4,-,CASTVTGNQPQHF
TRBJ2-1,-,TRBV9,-,CASSVGTTNEQFF
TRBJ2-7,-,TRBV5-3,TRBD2,CARSGVERGPEQYF
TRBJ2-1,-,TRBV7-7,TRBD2,CASSLGLAGGNEQFF
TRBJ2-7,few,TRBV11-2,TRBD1,CASSADRGGSYEQYF
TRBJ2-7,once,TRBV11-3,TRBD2,CASNEGQLAGGEQYF
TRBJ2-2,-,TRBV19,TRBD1,CATKAGGADTGELFF
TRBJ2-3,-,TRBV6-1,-,CASSEVRTPFFMDTQYF
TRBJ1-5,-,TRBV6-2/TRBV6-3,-,CASSSDRRQPQHF
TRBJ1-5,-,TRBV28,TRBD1,CASRYAPGTGTQQPQHF
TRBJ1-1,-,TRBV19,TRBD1,CASSSPSGGWSTEAFF
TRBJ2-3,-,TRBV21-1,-,CASSKVDRENTDTQYF
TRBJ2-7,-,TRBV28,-,CASDPIGAGVHEQYF
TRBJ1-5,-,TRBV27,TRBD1,CASRGTGNHQPQHF
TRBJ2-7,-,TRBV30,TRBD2,CACPGGGGVGEQYF
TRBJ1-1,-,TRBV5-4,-,CASSLGGIEAFF
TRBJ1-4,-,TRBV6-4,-,CASRNPAGFEEKLFF
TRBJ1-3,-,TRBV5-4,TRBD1,CASSLTGVGNTIYF
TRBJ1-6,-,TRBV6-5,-,CASSLYRSPLHF
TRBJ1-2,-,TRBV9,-,CASSAQDFMGYTF
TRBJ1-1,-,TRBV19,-,CASSRLRDTEAFF
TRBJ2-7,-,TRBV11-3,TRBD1,CASSSGQGITYEQYF
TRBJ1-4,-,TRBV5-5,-,CASSFAGTNEKLFF
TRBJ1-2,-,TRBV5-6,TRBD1,CASSYLDREDYGYTF
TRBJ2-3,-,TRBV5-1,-,CASSTKLGLTDTQYF
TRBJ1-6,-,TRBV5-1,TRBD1,CASRLMGQGDSPLHF
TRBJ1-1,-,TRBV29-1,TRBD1,CSVDRGRNTEAFF
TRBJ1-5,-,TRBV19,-,CASSFQDSYQPQHF
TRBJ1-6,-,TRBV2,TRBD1,CASSEAGTGENSPLHF
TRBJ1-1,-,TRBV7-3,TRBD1,CASSLTGQSNTEAFF
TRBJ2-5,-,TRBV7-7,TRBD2,CASSLEVAGVGETQYF
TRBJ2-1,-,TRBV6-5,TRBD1,CASTIQGPYNEQFF
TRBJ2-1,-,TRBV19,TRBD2,CASSPELASVRDEQFF